This paragraph reports one T cell receptor beta chain. The data derive from a study of shared clonotypes between healthy human individuals. Trimming removed 4 bases from V and 3 bases from J; junction bases left unmatched: 1. The CDR3 is 13 amino acids. Germline values: CDR1 LGHNT, CDR2 FRNRAP. Both subsets, CD45RA+ naive and CD45RA-negative memory, were split from the CD4+ cells. Using 200 ng DNA, 30,000 to 35,000 T cell genomes, the sorted-subset replicate PCRs were run. The repertoire was sequenced with immunoSEQ multiplex PCR; TCRdb's copy has only in-frame clones and lacks some. The data show 900,000 to 1,200,000 clones, 75% to 80% seen once.

Source material: memory CD4+ T cells from PBMCs. Subset described: CD45RA-negative fraction. J is TRBJ1-1 and V is TRBV12-5, with 8 bases lining up with TRBD1. The receptor's source is a man aged 18 to 30 in good health. Some clones in this sample may be carry-over from other donors' samples. The DNA for the CDR3 is TGTGCTAGTGGTTGGGACAGGTACACTGAAGCTTTCTTT. Protein product: CASGWDRYTEAFF.